This TCR beta chain was captured in a study of blood T cell repertoires in COVID-19. Looking at the study overall: Italy, Spain and the United States were the sources of the convalescent and acute COVID-19 samples. T cells, B-cell-depleted T cells, or PBMCs supplied cDNA or gDNA.

Per the authors' pipeline: It was from reference gene primer amplification that nucleated cell counts were estimated. Data came from immunoSEQ multiplex PCR; TCRdb stores just in-frame clones and leaves some out. Clonal size and the V and J genes are those of that table, whereas D and trimming came from the DNA. The data show fewer than 200,000 clones, about 87% seen once. This clone has more than one count but fewer than ten. Deletions cut 5 bases from V and 7 bases from J, with 20 bases between. Per the germline V gene, CDR1 is SNHLY and CDR2 is FYNNEI. CDR3 length: 15 amino acids. The sequence derives from a man in his forties with active or convalescent COVID-19. The sequenced sample was peripheral blood. J is TRBJ1-2 and V is TRBV2; D gene unclear. Here the CDR3 DNA reads TGTGCCAGCAGTCCAAGCGGAAGCCCAGTCCGTGGCTACACCTTC. It translates to CASSPSGSPVRGYTF.